The rows below give T cell receptor beta chains drawn from one sample of a study of control samples from healthy donors and cancer patients. The repertoire was sequenced with immunoSEQ multiplex PCR; TCRdb's copy has only in-frame clones and lacks some. The sample contains 95,000 to 150,000 clones, more than 75% of which appear only once. Material: blood. These receptors were obtained from a man under 40 in good health. CDR3s include the opening cysteine and the closing phenylalanine or tryptophan. D genes are given only for firm matches. Some rows have no size entry. The others give once, few or many, or a class for an expanded clone.

>TRBJ1-2|NA|14|NA|TRBV9
TGTGCCAGCAGCCTCGGGAGAGGGGATAATGGCTACACCTTC
CASSLGRGDNGYTF
>TRBJ2-2|NA|15|NA|TRBV29-1
TGCAGCGTCGAGTTAAGGACAGAGAACACCGGGGAGCTGTTTTTT
CSVELRTENTGELFF
>TRBJ2-3|NA|14|NA|TRBV6-2/TRBV6-3
TGTGCCAGCAGCCCGGACAGTAGCACAGATACGCAGTATTTT
CASSPDSSTDTQYF
>TRBJ1-5|NA|15|NA|TRBV5-1
TGCGCCAGCAGCTTGTGGGGTGAGGACAATCAGCCCCAGCATTTT
CASSLWGEDNQPQHF
>TRBJ1-3|NA|17|NA|TRBV11-2
TGTGCCAGCAGCTCCTTACGACGGGGCTTCTCTGGAAACACCATATATTTT
CASSSLRRGFSGNTIYF
>TRBJ1-5|NA|16|NA|TRBV4-1
TGCGCCAGCAGCCAAGATCCAGCGTATAGCAATCAGCCCCAGCATTTT
CASSQDPAYSNQPQHF
>TRBJ1-4|NA|15|NA|TRBV18
TGTGCCAGCTCACCACAAGACAGCCAGAATGAAAAACTGTTTTTT
CASSPQDSQNEKLFF
>TRBJ1-4|NA|14|TRBD1|TRBV6-6
TGTGCCAGCAGTATGGACAGGGAATATGAAAAACTGTTTTTT
CASSMDREYEKLFF
>TRBJ1-1|NA|8|NA|TRBV29-1
TGCAGCGTCGGGGAAGCTTTCTTT
CSVGEAFF
>TRBJ1-4|NA|14|NA|TRBV11-3
TGTGCCAGCAGACAACAGGGAGCACAGGAAAAACTGTTTTTT
CASRQQGAQEKLFF
>TRBJ1-1|NA|14|TRBD1|TRBV7-9
TGTGCCAGCAGCTTGGGGACAGCGAACACTGAAGCTTTCTTT
CASSLGTANTEAFF
>TRBJ2-7|NA|15|NA|TRBV18
TGTGCCAGCTCACCACCAGCTCTAACAAACTACGAGCAGTACTTC
CASSPPALTNYEQYF
>TRBJ1-4|NA|15|NA|TRBV4-1
TGCGCCAGCAGCCAACAGACAGGCTTTAATGAAAAACTGTTTTTT
CASSQQTGFNEKLFF
>TRBJ1-4|few|13|TRBD1|TRBV5-1
TGCGCCAGCAGCTACAGGGGCGCTGAAAAACTGTTTTTT
CASSYRGAEKLFF
>TRBJ1-2|NA|11|NA|TRBV20-1
TGCAGTGCTAGCGGGAGCTATGGCTACACCTTC
CSASGSYGYTF